Included here is one TCR beta chain sequence, with context. Its binding antigen is unknown. No quality values exist for individual bases; no much larger clone is one base distant. The library relied on the immunoSEQ multiplex PCR assay. The authors processed their data as follows. A statistical classification framework was built for diagnosing cytomegalovirus status from the catalog of TCR beta chain sequences. Sourced from immuneACCESS, this table was stored by TCRdb with only in-frame sequences that have V and J called. A share of the clones is absent; for the studies checked, an unresolved V gene accounts for under half, and the remainder has no known explanation. V, J and clone size were drawn from that table, and D and trimming were deduced from the DNA. The sample table holds 110,000 to 150,000 clones, of which approximately 84% were seen once. The ten largest clonotypes hold roughly 1.4% of the sample.

Separate from the approximately 700-subject first cohort, the validation cohort of about 130 subjects was the group to which the donors belonged. The CDR3, from cysteine to phenylalanine, totals 13 residues. Kept here is only the CDR3 DNA, which spans 39 bases and is read in frame from base 1. Sequences KGHSH (CDR1) and LQKENI (CDR2) are obtained from the germline V gene. Trimming costs V 3 bases and J 4 bases, and their ends lie 9 bases apart. These data are taken from a study of cytomegalovirus exposure and HLA in healthy donors (dated by TCRdb to 2015 to 2018). Regarding the complete study: A later analysis indicated that the 95 to 150 validation repertoires were generated on the platform also employed for the roughly 650 repertoires of the first cohort. The study was designed to test whether signatures of past pathogen exposure could be identified by cataloging public T cell receptors. To predict cytomegalovirus infection status, the study combined high-throughput TCR immunosequencing, statistical association of individual TCRs with disease status, and machine learning. A separate validation cohort of over 95 different subjects was used in addition to the approximately 640-subject first cohort. The paper's findings and limits, for the study overall: All 130 or so repertoires were used to score co-occurrence in the validation cohort in a later analysis, because that analysis had no HLA typing for the cohort. The study listed approximately 150 TCR beta chains as associated with cytomegalovirus. The authors suggested that the approach could potentially be extended to other disease states and immunological phenotypes. Most TCR sequences were seen in very few donors, while some public TCRs were found in many individuals. A later analysis found that TCRs clustered in the first cohort also tended to co-occur in the 120 or so validation repertoires, with just under 95% of cluster scores above 0. The classifier was reported to diagnose cytomegalovirus status with high specificity and sensitivity in both the original cohort and the validation cohort. In vitro tests confirmed that a few of the cytomegalovirus-associated TCR beta chains recognize cytomegalovirus antigens.

The chain is assembled from TRBV18 and TRBJ1-2; possibly the D gene is TRBD1, per 6 matching bases. The clonotype comes from a woman aged 25 to 45 in good health and CMV-seronegative. Input material: PBMCs. The DNA sequence is as follows: TGTGCCAGCTCACCCGAAGGGGGCTATGGCTACACCTTC. Its protein product is CASSPEGGYGYTF.